This T cell receptor (beta chain) was captured by sequencing in a study of blood T cell repertoires in COVID-19. Assay: immunoSEQ multiplex PCR; the TCRdb copy retains only in-frame clones and omits some. Counted here are about 61,000 clones, approximately 80% occurring once; the ten biggest clones make up less than 7%. V was clipped by 1 base and J by 4 bases, with 8 bases between them. The germline gives CDR1 SGHTA, CDR2 FQGNSA. The CDR3 covers 14 residues. This receptor was taken from a woman between 65 and 79 years old with acute or convalescent COVID-19. V is TRBV7-2 and J is TRBJ1-5; D is unresolved. Sequencing was carried out using peripheral blood. The chain's CDR3 is CASSLDYPNQPQHF. DNA for the CDR3: TGTGCCAGCAGCTTAGACTACCCTAATCAGCCCCAGCATTTT.